This T cell receptor (beta chain) is drawn from a study of memory CD4+ T cells and cytomegalovirus serostatus. Overall study: Of the healthy Belgian adults, 8 to 10 were CMV seropositive and fewer than 30 seronegative.

Study observations and caveats: Of 150 to 200 reported CMV TCRbeta sequences, roughly 70 were found in memory CD4+ repertoires.

Single viable CD3+CD4+CD8-CD45RO+ cells were sorted as the memory CD4+ T cells. Serum IgG to CMV pp150, pp28, p38 and p52 defined serostatus. Trimming shortened V by 5 bases and J by 5 bases, and 6 bases separated the two germline ends. This CDR3 is 11 amino acids long. Germline-derived CDR1 and CDR2 are MNHEY and SVGAGI. Worth noting for this clone: Its specificity is not known.

Authors' analysis steps: After removing out-of-frame reads, around 2,100,000 distinct TCRbeta sequences remained. Here immunoSEQ multiplex PCR was the method, and the copy in TCRdb shows in-frame clones only, minus some. D and trimming were read from the DNA, whereas the V and J calls and clone size are those reported in that table. The profile shows about 61,000 clones, around three quarters of them singletons. This TCR was recovered from an adult in good health and CMV-seronegative. Some clones in this sample may be carry-over from other donors' samples. This chain joins TRBV6-5 and TRBJ1-1, with a tentative D call TRBD1 (5 bases). The sequencing input was memory CD4+ T cells from blood. The CDR3 DNA is TGTGCCAGCAGTCCAGGGACTGAAGCTTTCTTT. Amino acid sequence: CASSPGTEAFF.